The present T cell receptor beta chain was sequenced within a study of blood T cells in healthy people across ages. A sample-barcoded 5' primer and a J-beta primer mix were used in a second PCR of about 7 to 12 cycles. TCRdb reanalysed the 5' RACE reads using MiXCR and keeps one entry per CDR3 protein. The data contain 1.5 million to 2 million distinct CDR3 sequences, about 31% of them singletons. In this sample, this clonotype turned up a few times. V was pared by 3 bases and J by 4 bases, with 12 bases between. The CDR3 runs 14 residues. The clonotype was recovered from a woman in her twenties or thirties in good health. The sample taken for sequencing was blood. This chain uses TRBV12-3 or TRBV12-4 with TRBJ1-1; D not certain. CDR3 region: CASSLVGIGTEAFF. CDR3 DNA: TGTGCCAGCAGTTTGGTGGGAATAGGCACTGAAGCTTTCTTT.